Below are 17 T cell receptor beta chains sequenced from a single sample in a study of T-cell memory formation after mild COVID-19. TCRdb used MiXCR to reprocess the 5' RACE reads, holding one entry per CDR3 protein. The repertoire includes some 350,000 distinct CDR3 sequences, 15% of them detected once, and approximately 20% sits in the top ten. Sequenced material: PBMCs or a T cell subset sorted from them (not recorded which). These receptors were obtained from a man aged 18 to 29 who had mild COVID-19 (a few samples of this study predate the infection). Cell type and time point are not known.

This clonotype has only a few counts. The chain uses TRBV19 and TRBJ2-5; TRBD1 aligns across 9 bases. The germline gives CDR1 LNHDA, CDR2 SQIVND (reference sequence). Trimming removed 6 bases from V and 1 base from J; junction bases left unmatched: 15. The CDR3 runs 18 residues. The CDR3 sequence: CASSPRGQGRPAQETQYF. The CDR3 DNA reads TGTGCCAGTAGCCCCAGGGGACAGGGAAGGCCTGCCCAAGAGACCCAGTACTTC.

Ten or more counts support this clonotype. The rearrangement joins TRBV9 to TRBJ2-3; possible D gene TRBD2, 6 bases. V was cut by 3 bases and J by 4 bases, with 9 bases left in between. Looked up from germline, CDR1 is SGDLS and CDR2 is YYNGEE. CDR3 length equals 13 residues. CDR3 DNA: TGTGCCAGCAGCGAAACGGGGGCAGATACGCAGTATTTT. Its translation: CASSETGADTQYF.

The genes are TRBV5-1 and TRBJ2-1; 7 nucleotides align to TRBD1. Trimming took 0 bases from V and 4 from J; bases not matched to a gene: 7. The CDR3 extends over 16 amino acids. In germline, CDR1 is SGHRS, CDR2 YFSETQ. CDR3 bases: TGCGCCAGCAGCTTGGAAGGGACAGCCCCTTACAATGAGCAGTTCTTC. This encodes CASSLEGTAPYNEQFF.

The V gene is TRBV7-9, the J gene TRBJ2-5; 9 bases line up with TRBD2. The V gene end was trimmed by 5 bases and the J gene end by 0 bases; junction bases not matched to a gene: 7. CDR3 length: 16 residues. Germline V gene sequence: CDR1 SEHNR, CDR2 FQNEAQ (reference sequence). This CDR3 reads CASSTPAGGNQETQYF. The CDR3 nucleotides read TGTGCCAGCAGCACACCAGCGGGGGGCAACCAAGAGACCCAGTACTTC.

This clonotype turned up a few times. Germline is not matched at one junction end, which may reflect a read error. The chain uses TRBV7-7 and TRBJ1-3, with D possibly matching TRBD1 (5 bases). The germline gives CDR1 SSHAT, CDR2 FNYEAQ (reference sequence). The CDR3 covers 15 residues. The CDR3 DNA is TGTGCTAGCAGCTTTGATTTGGGACTAGGAAACACCATATATTTT. Its protein product is CASSFDLGLGNTIYF.

The V call is TRBV5-1, the J call TRBJ2-5; 10 bases map to TRBD1. Germline trimming cut 4 bases from V and 5 bases from J; bases unmatched to any gene: 11. Germline V gene lookup returns CDR1 SGHRS and CDR2 YFSETQ. The CDR3 extends over 16 amino acids. The CDR3 loop is CASSPTRTGGKETQYF. CDR3 coding DNA: TGCGCCAGCAGCCCCACCCGGACAGGGGGGAAGGAGACCCAGTACTTC.

Notes on this clonotype: The junction does not match germline at one end; this may be a read error. J is TRBJ2-2 and V is TRBV7-7, with 8 bases matching TRBD1. The CDR3 sequence is 14 residues long. The germline V gene encodes CDR1 SSHAT and CDR2 FNYEAQ (reference sequence). The CDR3 sequence: CASSAQQGAGELFF. In DNA, the CDR3 is TGTGCTAGCAGCGCCCAACAGGGGGCCGGGGAGCTGTTTTTT.

This clonotype was counted a few times. V gene TRBV7-2 combines with J gene TRBJ2-3; a weak D match, TRBD2 (6 bases). Germline CDR1 and CDR2: SGHTA and FQGNSA. The CDR3 runs to 14 residues. The V gene lost 9 bases and the J gene lost 6 bases, with 19 bases spanning the gap. The CDR3 DNA follows: TGTGCCAGTTCGTCGGGGACTCCCCCGGATACGCAGTATTTT. Amino acids: CASSSGTPPDTQYF.

This clonotype was seen a few times. This chain joins TRBV15 and TRBJ2-7; 9 bases line up with TRBD1. Germline loops: CDR1 LNHNV, CDR2 YYDKDF (reference sequence). The CDR3 length is 14 residues. The ends lost 4 bases at V and 3 bases at J; junction bases unmatched: 4. Written as DNA, the CDR3 is TGTGCCACCAGCATAGGGACAGGGAACTACGAGCAGTACTTC. As protein: CATSIGTGNYEQYF.

The V and J genes are TRBV9 and TRBJ2-3, with D unclear. V shed 2 bases and J shed 2 bases, with 12 bases lying between them. The V gene's germline CDR1 is SGDLS and CDR2 YYNGEE. The CDR3 is 15 residues long. The CDR3 nucleotides read TGTGCCAGCAGCGTGTCGGGTGGGTACACAGATACGCAGTATTTT. Its translation: CASSVSGGYTDTQYF.

This clonotype was seen only a few times. The chain joins TRBV5-6 to TRBJ2-5; D is tentatively TRBD1 or TRBD2 (5 bases each). The CDR3 runs 13 residues. Germline CDR1 is SGHDT and CDR2 is YYEEEE. The V end was cut by 3 bases, the J end by 0 bases, with 6 bases between. The DNA of the CDR3 is TGTGCCAGCAGCTGGGGGTACCAAGAGACCCAGTACTTC. Translation: CASSWGYQETQYF. Drawing the rest from reference TRBV5-6 and TRBJ2-5, the complete variable domain is DAGVTQSPTHLIKTRGQQVTLRCSPKSGHDTVSWYQQALGQGPQFIFQYYEEEERQRGNFPDRFSGHQFPNYSSELNVNALLLGDSALYLCASSWGYQETQYFGPGTRLLVL.

V usage is TRBV25-1 and J usage is TRBJ1-4; D is ambiguous. V gave up 4 bases and J gave up 12 bases, with 15 bases separating them. This CDR3 comprises 13 residues. Per germline, CDR1 MGHDK and CDR2 SYGVNS. The CDR3 bases are TGTGCCAGCAGTGTAATCCCTGGGATGGAACTGTTTTTT. It translates to CASSVIPGMELFF.

The gene calls are TRBV20-1 and TRBJ2-7, with D perhaps matching TRBD1 or TRBD2 (6 bases each). V lost 0 bases to trimming and J lost 8 bases, with 14 bases between them. There are 13 residues in the CDR3. CDR1 and CDR2 (germline): DFQATT, SNEGSKA (reference sequence). The CDR3 nucleotides are TGCAGTGCTAGAGATGGGGCCCGGGGGCAGCAGTACTTC. It encodes CSARDGARGQQYF.

CDR3 residues: CASSPELGNNYGYTF. The CDR3 nucleotides read TGTGCCAGCTCACCAGAACTCGGCAACAACTATGGCTACACCTTC. The chain couples TRBV18 to TRBJ1-2, with D unresolved. CDR3 length: 15 residues. Germline assignment: CDR1 KGHSH and CDR2 LQKENI. Trimming left V 2 bases short and J 2 bases short, with 12 bases between.

This rearrangement joins TRBV6-2 or TRBV6-3 to TRBJ1-6; 7 nucleotides match TRBD1. Per germline, CDR1 MNHEY and CDR2 SVGEGT. The CDR3 loop spans 15 amino acids. Trimming cost V 4 bases and J 5 bases; bases outside gene matches: 5. CDR3 region: CASSSRGQHNSPLHF. For the CDR3, the DNA is TGTGCCAGCAGTTCTCGGGGACAGCATAATTCACCCCTCCACTTT.

This clonotype has at least ten counts. V is TRBV20-1 and J is TRBJ1-1, with no clear D. With 6 bases removed from V and 3 bases from J, the gap between germline ends came to 11 bases. The CDR3 is 12 residues long. Germline assignment: CDR1 DFQATT and CDR2 SNEGSKA (reference sequence). Written as DNA, the CDR3 is TGCAGTGCCCGCCCCCCAGACACTGAAGCTTTCTTT. The encoded protein is CSARPPDTEAFF.

The rearrangement links TRBV6-1 to TRBJ2-5; the D is unclear. Germline loops: CDR1 MNHNS, CDR2 SASEGT. This CDR3 is 12 amino acids long. V lost 0 bases, J lost 5 bases, and 4 bases lay in between. CDR3 nucleotides: TGTGCCAGCAGTGAAGCGCGTGAGACCCAGTACTTC. Protein: CASSEARETQYF.